Listed below are T cell receptor beta chains from one sample, sequenced in a study of CD8 T cells in Susac syndrome. TCRdb re-analysed the immunoSEQ multiplex PCR reads in MiXCR, keeping a single row per CDR3 protein. The sample lists some 190,000 distinct CDR3 sequences, 80% to 95% occurring once. The sequencing sample was made of CD4+ T cells from PBMCs. These receptors were taken from a human donor in good health. Each CDR3 is given with its conserved first and last residue. D genes are given only for firm matches. Size is stated for part of the rows, as once, few or many counts, or as a class when the clone is expanded.

TRBV3-1	TRBD1	TRBJ2-7	13	few	CASSRQGTYEQYF	TGTGCCAGCAGCCGACAGGGTACCTACGAGCAGTACTTC
TRBV7-9	NA	TRBJ1-5	13	NA	CASSREWNQPQHF	TGTGCCAGCAGTCGAGAATGGAATCAGCCCCAGCATTTT
TRBV2	NA	TRBJ1-4	12	NA	CASTRVNEKLFF	TGTGCCAGCACCCGGGTCAATGAAAAACTGTTTTTT
TRBV6-2/TRBV6-3	NA	TRBJ1-2	12	NA	CASSYEKSRKTF	TGTGCCAGCAGTTACGAGAAGAGTCGTAAAACCTTC
TRBV10-3	NA	TRBJ1-1	14	NA	CAISESGTRQEAFF	TGTGCCATCAGTGAGTCTGGTACCCGACAGGAAGCTTTCTTT
TRBV2	NA	TRBJ2-7	13	NA	CASSEPRGLEQYF	TGTGCCAGCAGTGAACCCCGGGGGCTCGAGCAGTACTTC
TRBV6-5	NA	TRBJ1-6	14	NA	CASRSTGIRSPLHF	TGTGCCAGCAGGTCTACAGGGATAAGGTCACCCCTCCACTTT
TRBV24-1	TRBD1	TRBJ2-3	15	once	CATSDPRGPTDTQYF	TGTGCCACCAGTGACCCCAGGGGGCCCACAGATACGCAGTATTTT
TRBV7-2	TRBD2	TRBJ2-2	18	NA	CASSSTSGVSKNTGELFF	TGTGCCAGCAGCTCGACTAGCGGGGTCTCGAAAAACACCGGGGAGCTGTTTTTT
TRBV7-2	NA	TRBJ2-2	14	once	CASSLMLIAGELFF	TGTGCCAGCAGCTTAATGCTGATCGCCGGGGAGCTGTTTTTT
TRBV7-9	TRBD1	TRBJ1-2	15	NA	CASSLGQGYNYGYTF	TGTGCCAGCAGCTTGGGACAGGGTTATAACTATGGCTACACCTTC
TRBV24-1	NA	TRBJ1-2	15	NA	CATSDSVSGHYGYTF	TGTGCCACCAGTGATTCGGTCAGCGGGCACTATGGCTACACCTTC
TRBV28	NA	TRBJ2-1	12	NA	CASGVAYNEQFF	TGTGCCAGCGGGGTGGCCTACAATGAGCAGTTCTTC
TRBV13	TRBD2	TRBJ2-1	14	NA	CASSLTSPHNEQFF	TGTGCCAGCAGCTTGACTAGCCCACACAATGAGCAGTTCTTC
TRBV28	NA	TRBJ1-5	18	NA	CASKKMSRVGVINQPQHF	TGTGCCAGCAAAAAAATGAGCAGGGTCGGGGTAATCAATCAGCCCCAGCATTTT
TRBV7-3	TRBD2	TRBJ2-7	14	NA	CASSLFPSGGEQYF	TGTGCCAGCAGCTTATTCCCCTCGGGGGGCGAGCAGTACTTC
TRBV25-1	NA	TRBJ1-5	13	NA	CASSEIGNQPQHF	TGTGCCAGCAGCGAGATTGGGAATCAGCCCCAGCATTTT
TRBV15	TRBD1	TRBJ2-2	17	NA	CATSRDQGQPNTGELFF	TGTGCCACCAGCAGAGACCAGGGACAGCCGAACACCGGGGAGCTGTTTTTT
TRBV7-9	NA	TRBJ2-1	11	NA	CASSTKNEQFF	TGTGCCAGCAGCACCAAGAATGAGCAGTTCTTC
TRBV28	TRBD1	TRBJ2-3	16	NA	CASTADRGTGTDTQYF	TGTGCCAGCACCGCGGACAGGGGCACCGGCACAGATACGCAGTATTTT
TRBV14	NA	TRBJ1-4	15	NA	CASSQVAGSNEKLFF	TGTGCCAGCAGCCAAGTTGCAGGGAGCAATGAAAAACTGTTTTTT
TRBV28	NA	TRBJ1-1	12	NA	CASSLTFTEAFF	TGTGCCAGCAGCCTCACCTTCACTGAAGCTTTCTTT
TRBV19	NA	TRBJ1-1	14	once	CASSIGRVNTEAFF	TGTGCCAGTAGTATTGGTCGCGTGAACACTGAAGCTTTCTTT
TRBV28	NA	TRBJ1-2	12	NA	CASSSTLGGYTF	TGTGCCAGCAGTTCCACCCTCGGAGGCTACACCTTC
TRBV20-1	TRBD2	TRBJ2-2	13	NA	CSAGGINTGELFF	TGCAGTGCCGGGGGGATTAACACCGGGGAGCTGTTTTTT
TRBV27	NA	TRBJ2-4	12	NA	CASSFRGAAEYF	TGTGCCAGCAGTTTCAGGGGCGCCGCGGAGTACTTC
TRBV2	NA	TRBJ2-5	12	once	CASSRQAKTQYF	TGTGCCAGCAGTCGACAGGCGAAGACCCAGTACTTC
TRBV28	NA	TRBJ2-7	11	NA	CASMGIREQYF	TGTGCCAGCATGGGGATCAGGGAGCAGTACTTC
TRBV4-2	TRBD1	TRBJ1-1	14	NA	CASSQWTGNTEAFF	TGTGCCAGCAGCCAGTGGACAGGGAACACTGAAGCTTTCTTT
TRBV4-1	NA	TRBJ1-4	15	NA	CASSQDNRVGEKLFF	TGCGCCAGCAGCCAAGATAATAGGGTTGGTGAAAAACTGTTTTTT
TRBV3-1	TRBD2	TRBJ2-1	15	NA	CASSHERGGYNEQFF	TGTGCCAGCAGCCATGAGCGGGGGGGTTACAATGAGCAGTTCTTC
TRBV15	NA	TRBJ1-3	14	once	CATSRVDFGNTIYF	TGTGCCACCAGCAGAGTGGATTTTGGAAACACCATATATTTT
TRBV18	NA	TRBJ2-5	14	NA	CASSPATQKETQYF	TGTGCCAGCTCACCAGCGACTCAGAAAGAGACCCAGTACTTC
TRBV6-5	NA	TRBJ1-6	15	NA	CASSYRDLGNSPLHF	TGTGCCAGCAGTTACCGCGACTTGGGTAATTCACCCCTCCACTTT
TRBV27	TRBD1	TRBJ1-6	17	NA	CASSLEIRTGGVSPLHF	TGTGCCAGCAGTTTGGAAATCAGGACAGGAGGCGTCTCACCCCTCCACTTT
TRBV6-2/TRBV6-3	NA	TRBJ1-5	13	NA	CASSFHPDQPQHF	TGTGCCAGCAGTTTCCACCCCGATCAGCCCCAGCATTTT
TRBV4-2	NA	TRBJ1-4	16	once	CASSPPSGSTNEKLFF	TGTGCCAGCAGCCCCCCCTCAGGGTCAACTAATGAAAAACTGTTTTTT
TRBV12-3/TRBV12-4	NA	TRBJ2-4	13	NA	CASSLVQKNIQYF	TGTGCCAGCAGTTTGGTACAGAAAAACATTCAGTACTTC
TRBV3-1	NA	TRBJ1-4	12	NA	CASSQESLKLFF	TGTGCCAGCAGCCAAGAGTCATTAAAACTGTTTTTT
TRBV13	TRBD1	TRBJ1-1	17	NA	CASSGTGGFLGNTEAFF	TGTGCCAGCAGCGGAACAGGGGGCTTCTTAGGGAACACTGAAGCTTTCTTT
TRBV6-5	NA	TRBJ1-5	16	NA	CASSSPTKGSNQPQHF	TGTGCCAGCAGTTCTCCGACGAAGGGCAGCAATCAGCCCCAGCATTTT
TRBV20-1	TRBD1	TRBJ2-5	14	NA	CSAEPGGPKETQYF	TGCAGTGCGGAACCAGGGGGACCCAAAGAGACCCAGTACTTC